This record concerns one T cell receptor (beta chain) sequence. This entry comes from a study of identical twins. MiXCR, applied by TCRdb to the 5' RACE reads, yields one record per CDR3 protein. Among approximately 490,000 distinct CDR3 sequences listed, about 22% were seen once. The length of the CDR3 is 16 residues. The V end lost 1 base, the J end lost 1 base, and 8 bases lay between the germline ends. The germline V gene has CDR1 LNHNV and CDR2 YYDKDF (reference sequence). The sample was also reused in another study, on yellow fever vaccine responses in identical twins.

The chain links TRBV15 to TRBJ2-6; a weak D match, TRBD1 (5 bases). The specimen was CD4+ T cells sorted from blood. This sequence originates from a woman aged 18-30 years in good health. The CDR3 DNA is TGTGCCACCAGCAGAGCAGGGTTTTCTGGGGCCAACGTCCTGACTTTC. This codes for CATSRAGFSGANVLTF.